This TCR beta chain was obtained from a study of breast tumors, draining lymph nodes, adjacent tissues. Samples came from axillary lymph nodes draining the breast cancer. There are many counts of this clonotype. The antigen is undetermined. Germline CDR1 is SNHLY and CDR2 is FYNNEI. V gave up 1 base and J gave up 6 bases, with 12 bases separating them. The CDR3 sequence is 14 residues long. TCRdb recomputed calls from the multiplex PCR reads with MiXCR, one row per CDR3 protein. The sample includes around 230,000 distinct CDR3 sequences, roughly 32% of them seen just once. Whole-study findings and limits: Tumor TCR diversity was below lymph nodes but above nontumor tissue. That most tumor T cells come from lymph nodes remained unproven.

Sequencing input: axillary lymph node tissue. The receptor comes from a female donor with breast cancer. Some clones in this sample may be carry-over from other donors' samples. The chain links TRBV2 to TRBJ2-5, with unresolved D. The CDR3 reads CASSEGTVIQTQYF. The CDR3 DNA follows: TGTGCCAGCAGTGAAGGGACCGTTATACAGACCCAGTACTTC.